Reported below is one TCR beta chain. The antigen remains unidentified. A second PCR, run for about 6 to 11 cycles, used a sample-barcoded 5' primer plus a J-beta primer mix. Each cDNA molecule, via a template-switch adaptor with 12 random nucleotides, was tagged. A single record per CDR3 protein comes from TCRdb applying MiXCR to the 5' RACE reads. The table has about 1.5 million distinct CDR3 sequences, 40% to 45% seen once. The germline V and J ends were trimmed by 1 base and 5 bases, with 14 bases remaining between them. Germline V gene lookup returns CDR1 SGHVS and CDR2 FNYEAQ. This CDR3 region has 15 residues. This specimen belongs to a study of blood T cells in healthy people across ages. Study overall: Researchers report that template switching captured about one barcoded beta molecule per two T cells. Findings of the study overall: It was held that the diversity estimates obtained from one million T cells were underestimates. Greater diversity and more naive CD4+ cells were seen in long-lived donors than in aged donors.

The sequence came from a woman aged 18-30 years in good health. The chain combines TRBV7-6 with TRBJ1-1; D remains unclear. Sequencing was carried out using blood. The CDR3, as DNA: TGTGCCAGCAGCTTAGGGACCGAGGGCGGGACTGAAGCTTTCTTT. This codes for CASSLGTEGGTEAFF.